A single sample is the source of the 4 T cell receptor beta chains below, sequenced in a study of OX40 agonist ivuxolimab in advanced cancers. Sequenced by immunoSEQ multiplex PCR; TCRdb stores in-frame clones only, minus some. Of about 95,000 clones listed, 89% are singletons. The specimen comprised CD4+ or CD8+ T cells sorted from blood, sampled in a trial of the OX40 agonist ivuxolimab. The receptor set was obtained from an adult with an advanced solid tumor such as melanoma, head and neck, liver or kidney cancer.

The V gene is TRBV27, the J gene TRBJ2-7; D remains unclear. Per germline, CDR1 MNHEY and CDR2 SMNVEV (reference sequence). Trimming left V 2 bases short and J 2 bases short, with 10 bases between. The CDR3 loop spans 14 amino acids. The CDR3 loop is CASSLTPETYEQYF. CDR3 in DNA: TGTGCCAGCAGTTTAACCCCGGAGACCTACGAGCAGTACTTC.

The chain uses TRBV10-3 and TRBJ1-1; TRBD1 matches 9 bases. Per the germline V gene, CDR1 is ENHRY and CDR2 is SYGVKD. The CDR3 length is 17 residues. With V trimmed by 4 bases and J by 5 bases, 14 bases remained unmatched. The CDR3 DNA is TGTGCCATCAGTGGATCCGTGGGTGGGACAGGGTCAACTGAAGCTTTCTTT. It translates to CAISGSVGGTGSTEAFF.

The chain joins TRBV20-1 to TRBJ2-1; D unclear. V was clipped by 5 bases and J by 4 bases, with 6 bases between them. The V gene's germline CDR1 is DFQATT and CDR2 SNEGSKA (reference sequence). The CDR3 spans 11 residues. CDR3 amino acids: CSAQGYNEQFF. The CDR3 region has the DNA TGCAGTGCTCAAGGGTACAATGAGCAGTTCTTC.

As DNA, the CDR3 is TGTGCCAGCAGTGGGACAGTTCTCTCCTACGAGCAGTACTTC. Its protein is CASSGTVLSYEQYF. J is TRBJ2-7 and V is TRBV2; D might be TRBD1 (6 bases). Germline CDR1 reads SNHLY; CDR2 reads FYNNEI. With 4 bases removed from V and 0 bases from J, the gap between germline ends came to 10 bases. This CDR3 spans 14 amino acids.